Sequencing of this TCR beta chain was carried out in a study of identical twins. This clonotype appeared many times. TCRdb reprocessed the 5' RACE reads via MiXCR and lists one record per CDR3 protein. The sample yields fewer than 500,000 distinct CDR3 sequences, 13% to 15% seen once. This CDR3 comprises 15 residues. The V end was cut by 8 bases, the J end by 6 bases, with 20 bases between. From germline, CDR1 is SGHNT and CDR2 YENEEA. This sample was also put to use in a study of yellow fever vaccine responses in identical twins.

Sequenced input: CD4+ T cells sorted from blood. The receptor was isolated from a woman aged 18-35 years in good health. The chain is built from TRBV11-3 and TRBJ2-1; D is unclear. CDR3: CASSKGLVGANEQFF. CDR3 in DNA: TGTGCCAGCTCGAAGGGCCTAGTAGGCGCCAATGAGCAGTTCTTC.